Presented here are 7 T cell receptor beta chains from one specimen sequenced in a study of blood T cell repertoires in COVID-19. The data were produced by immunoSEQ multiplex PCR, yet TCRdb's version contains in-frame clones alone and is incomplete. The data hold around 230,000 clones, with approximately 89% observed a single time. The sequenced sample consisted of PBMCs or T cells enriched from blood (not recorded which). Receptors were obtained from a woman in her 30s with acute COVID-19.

The CDR3 spells CASSSPSTDTQYF. The CDR3 coding sequence is TGCGCCAGCAGCTCTCCTAGCACAGATACGCAGTATTTT. V gene TRBV4-1 combines with J gene TRBJ2-3; no clear D gene. The CDR3 contains 13 residues. Germline assignment: CDR1 MGHRA and CDR2 YSYEKL. The V gene lost 5 bases and the J gene lost 0 bases, with 6 bases spanning the gap.

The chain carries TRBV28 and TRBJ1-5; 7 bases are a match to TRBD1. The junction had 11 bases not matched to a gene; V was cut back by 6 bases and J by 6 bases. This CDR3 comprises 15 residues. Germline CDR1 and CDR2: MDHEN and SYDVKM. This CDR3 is CASRHTGERFQPQHF. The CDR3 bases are TGTGCCAGCAGACATACAGGGGAAAGGTTTCAGCCCCAGCATTTT.

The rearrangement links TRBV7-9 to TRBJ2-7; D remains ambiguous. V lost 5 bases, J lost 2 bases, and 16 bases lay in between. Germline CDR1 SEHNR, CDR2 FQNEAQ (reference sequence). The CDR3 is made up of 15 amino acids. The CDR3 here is CASSPEDRSAYEQYF. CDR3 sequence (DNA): TGTGCCAGCAGCCCTGAGGATAGATCGGCCTACGAGCAGTACTTC.

CDR3 sequence (DNA): TGTGCCAGCTCGGTCCCGGAGAGAAACACCATATATTTT. Protein sequence: CASSVPERNTIYF. The chain is built from TRBV18 and TRBJ1-3; no clear D gene. V dropped 6 bases and J dropped 5 bases, with 11 bases sitting between them. CDR3 length: 13 amino acids. CDR1 and CDR2 (germline): KGHSH, LQKENI. Variable domain in full (rest from reference TRBV18 and TRBJ1-3): NAGVMQNPRHLVRRRGQEARLRCSPMKGHSHVYWYRQLPEEGLKFMVYLQKENIIDESGMPKERFSAEFPKEGPSILRIQQVVRGDSAAYFCASSVPERNTIYFGEGSWLTVV.

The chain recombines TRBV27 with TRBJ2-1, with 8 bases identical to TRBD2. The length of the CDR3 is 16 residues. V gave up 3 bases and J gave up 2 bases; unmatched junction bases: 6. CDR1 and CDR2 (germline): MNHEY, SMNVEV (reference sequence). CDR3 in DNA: TGTGCCAGCAGTTTGGGGCGGGGGGCGACCTACAATGAGCAGTTCTTC. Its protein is CASSLGRGATYNEQFF.

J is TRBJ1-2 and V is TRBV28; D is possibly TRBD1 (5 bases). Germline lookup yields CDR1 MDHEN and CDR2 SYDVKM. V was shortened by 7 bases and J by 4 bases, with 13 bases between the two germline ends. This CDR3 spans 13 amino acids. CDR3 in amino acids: CASKITGIYGYTF. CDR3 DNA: TGTGCCAGCAAGATCACAGGAATCTATGGCTACACCTTC.

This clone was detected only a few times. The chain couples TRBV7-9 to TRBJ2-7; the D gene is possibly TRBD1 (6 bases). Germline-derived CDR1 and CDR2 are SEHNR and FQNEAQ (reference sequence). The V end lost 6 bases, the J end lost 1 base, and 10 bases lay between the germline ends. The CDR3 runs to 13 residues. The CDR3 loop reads CASRHRESYEQYF. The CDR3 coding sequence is TGTGCCAGCAGACACAGGGAATCCTACGAGCAGTACTTC.